A single sample is the source of the 10 T cell receptor beta chains below, sequenced in a study of T cells in tuberculosis. Assay: immunoSEQ multiplex PCR; the TCRdb copy retains only in-frame clones and omits some. The sample has approximately 88,000 clones, under 95% seen once. Sorting used thawed, overnight-rested PBMC stained with anti-CD3, a viability dye and GMM-loaded CD1B tetramer. The lipid loaded on the CD1B tetramers was C32 glucose monomycolate from Rhodococcus equi. The sample consisted of CD1b-GMM tetramer-negative cells sorted from PBMCs. The receptors derive from an adult woman with latent tuberculosis.

The sample holds one count of this clone. The J gene is TRBJ1-2, the V gene TRBV20-1; TRBD1 aligns across 7 bases. Germline CDR1 is DFQATT and CDR2 is SNEGSKA (reference sequence). The ends lost 6 bases at V and 3 bases at J; junction bases unmatched: 1. The CDR3 sequence is 11 residues long. The CDR3 loop reads CSAGTDYGYTF. CDR3 in DNA: TGCAGTGCAGGGACAGACTATGGCTACACCTTC.

This chain joins TRBV19 and TRBJ2-7; D is unclear. The CDR3 contains 14 residues. V was clipped by 6 bases and J by 0 bases, with 12 bases between them. The germline gives CDR1 LNHDA, CDR2 SQIVND (reference sequence). In DNA, the CDR3 is TGTGCCAGTAGGACTCAGTTTAGCTCCTACGAGCAGTACTTC. Its translation: CASRTQFSSYEQYF. Using reference TRBV19 and TRBJ2-7 for the parts outside the CDR3, the full variable domain is DGGITQSPKYLFRKEGQNVTLSCEQNLNHDAMYWYRQDPGQGLRLIYYSQIVNDFQKGDIAEGYSVSREKKESFPLTVTSAQKNPTAFYLCASRTQFSSYEQYFGPGTRLTVT.

J is TRBJ1-1 and V is TRBV6-1; 10 nucleotides line up with TRBD1. This CDR3 comprises 15 residues. V shed 5 bases and J 6 bases; nucleotides not matched to a gene: 9. Germline-derived CDR1 and CDR2 are MNHNS and SASEGT. CDR3 coding DNA: TGTGCCAGCAGTAATTATCGACAGGGGGCGGCTGAAGCTTTCTTT. Its protein product is CASSNYRQGAAEAFF.

Regarding this clone: Different DNA sequences within this sample yield the same CDR3. The genes are TRBV5-1 and TRBJ2-3; D is possibly TRBD2 (7 bases). Germline V lookup: CDR1 SGHRS, CDR2 YFSETQ. The CDR3 covers 13 residues. The ends were cut back, 2 bases at V and 4 bases at J, with 8 bases in the middle. The CDR3 region has the DNA TGCGCCAGCAGCTTAGGGGGGGCAGATACGCAGTATTTT. This sequence encodes CASSLGGADTQYF. Full variable domain (rest looked up from reference TRBV5-1 and TRBJ2-3): KAGVTQTPRYLIKTRGQQVTLSCSPISGHRSVSWYQQTPGQGLQFLFEYFSETQRNKGNFPGRFSGRQFSNSRSEMNVSTLELGDSALYLCASSLGGADTQYFGPGTRLTVL.

The CDR3 reads CASSLRQGARNEQFF. CDR3 nucleotide sequence: TGTGCCAGCAGCTTGAGACAGGGGGCAAGGAATGAGCAGTTCTTC. The rearrangement links TRBV5-8 to TRBJ2-1; the match to TRBD1 covers 10 bases. Per germline, CDR1 SGHTS and CDR2 YDEGEE. There are 15 residues in the CDR3. The V segment lost 1 base and the J segment 7 bases; nucleotides outside the gene matches: 5.

The chain is built from TRBV7-8 and TRBJ2-3, with 10 bases fitting TRBD2. This CDR3 comprises 16 residues. Germline trimming cut 2 bases from V and 3 bases from J; bases unmatched to any gene: 5. Germline loops: CDR1 SGHVS, CDR2 FQNEAQ. CDR3 DNA sequence: TGTGCCAGCAGCTTAAATCCTAGCGGGGGAACAGATACGCAGTATTTT. It specifies CASSLNPSGGTDTQYF.

The chain combines TRBV13 with TRBJ2-3; 11 bases align to TRBD2. This CDR3 has 18 amino acids. Germline CDR1 reads PRHDT; CDR2 reads FYEKMQ (reference sequence). The ends lost 6 bases at V and 8 bases at J; junction bases unmatched: 19. The DNA for the CDR3 is TGTGCCAGCAGTCCCACCGTCCCTAGCGGGGGGCCCGATGTTACGCAGTATTTT. Translation gives CASSPTVPSGGPDVTQYF.

In nucleotides, the CDR3 is TGCGCCAGCAGTCAGCCGGACAGCGCGAACACCGGGGAGCTGTTTTTT. Protein sequence: CASSQPDSANTGELFF. This rearrangement joins TRBV23-1 to TRBJ2-2, with D perhaps TRBD1 (6 bases). TRBV23-1 is treated as an ORF (open reading frame) with a function not yet certain. Trimming took 3 bases from V and 0 from J, leaving 11 bases between them. CDR3 length equals 16 residues.

This sequence joins TRBV19 and TRBJ2-2; TRBD2 is a possible D gene (5 bases). This CDR3 is built from 15 residues. Germline V gives CDR1 LNHDA, CDR2 SQIVND (reference sequence). The germline V and J ends were trimmed by 5 bases and 6 bases, with 16 bases remaining between them. The CDR3 coding sequence is TGTGCCAGTAGTGTACTAGTTTTTGGTTCCGGGGAGCTGTTTTTT. It codes for CASSVLVFGSGELFF.

J is TRBJ2-1 and V is TRBV5-8, with 7 nucleotides matching TRBD2. The V segment lost 0 bases and the J segment 4 bases; nucleotides outside the gene matches: 4. This CDR3 spans 15 amino acids. CDR1 and CDR2 (germline): SGHTS, YDEGEE. In DNA, the CDR3 is TGTGCCAGCAGCTTGGAGCGAGCGGGGTACAATGAGCAGTTCTTC. It codes for CASSLERAGYNEQFF.